This is a list of T cell receptor beta chains from one sample in a study of blood T cell repertoires in COVID-19. Clones were sequenced by immunoSEQ multiplex PCR, and TCRdb holds only the in-frame ones, with some missing. This sample carries around 200,000 clones, about 86% of them seen once, and the ten largest clones take 3.1%. The sequencing input was PBMCs or T cells enriched from blood (not recorded which). These receptors originate from a woman between 45 and 65 years old in a cohort exposed to, infected with or recovered from COVID-19 (not recorded which). CDR3s include the opening cysteine and the closing phenylalanine or tryptophan. The D gene is left open where the match is weak. Clone size is not always given. Where it is, it says once, few, many or a class for expanded clones.

CDR3nt	CDR3aa	j_gene	d_gene	v_gene	abundance
TGTGCCAGCAGCTTAGAGGCGCGGGGGGGCGTCTACAATGAGCAGTTCTTC	CASSLEARGGVYNEQFF	TRBJ2-1	TRBD2	TRBV7-2	NA
TGTGCCAGCAGTGATAGCGGGGGGATTGATACGCAGTATTTT	CASSDSGGIDTQYF	TRBJ2-3	TRBD2	TRBV6-2/TRBV6-3	NA
TGTGCCAGCAGCCGCCTTCGGGGGAACACTGAAGCTTTCTTT	CASSRLRGNTEAFF	TRBJ1-1	NA	TRBV11-3	NA
TGTGCCAGCAGCATTAGAGGGAGTAATGAAGCTTTCTTT	CASSIRGSNEAFF	TRBJ1-1	NA	TRBV7-2	NA
TGTGCCTGGACACTACCGACAGGGGGCTATGAATCACCCCTCCACTTT	CAWTLPTGGYESPLHF	TRBJ1-6	TRBD1	TRBV30	NA
TGCAGCGTTGAACAATCTAGATCTGGCTACACCTTC	CSVEQSRSGYTF	TRBJ1-2	NA	TRBV29-1	NA
TGCAGCGTTGCGGACAGGCCTATGAACACTGAAGCTTTCTTT	CSVADRPMNTEAFF	TRBJ1-1	TRBD1	TRBV29-1	NA
TGTGCCAGCGGGGCGGGGGAAAGGGCGCAGTATTTT	CASGAGERAQYF	TRBJ2-3	TRBD2	TRBV2	once
TGCGCCAGCAGCTTGGAAATAGCGGGGGGGTTTAATGAGCAGTTCTTC	CASSLEIAGGFNEQFF	TRBJ2-1	TRBD2	TRBV5-1	once
TGTGCCAGCAGCTTAGAGGCAGCTAGTAACTATGGCTACACCTTC	CASSLEAASNYGYTF	TRBJ1-2	NA	TRBV7-6	NA
TGCGCCAGCAGCCAACATTTGATGACAGCCGCCCAACAATCCTACGAGCAGTACTTC	CASSQHLMTAAQQSYEQYF	TRBJ2-7	NA	TRBV4-1	NA
TGCGCCAGCAGCCAGGAAGGGACAGGGACAGATACGCAGTATTTT	CASSQEGTGTDTQYF	TRBJ2-3	TRBD1	TRBV4-3	NA
TGTGCCAGCAGCCAAGTCGCAGGGGGCGATGGCTACACCTTC	CASSQVAGGDGYTF	TRBJ1-2	TRBD1	TRBV3-1/TRBV3-2	NA
TGCAGCGTCGCCGCAGGGGGCAGCACTGAAGCTTTCTTT	CSVAAGGSTEAFF	TRBJ1-1	TRBD1	TRBV29-1	NA
TGTGCCAGCAGCGTAAGCCCGACTGGCGGCTCACCCCTCCACTTT	CASSVSPTGGSPLHF	TRBJ1-6	NA	TRBV9	few
TGTGCCAGCAGCTTTAGAGGGAGTGCGAGCACTGAAGCTTTCTTT	CASSFRGSASTEAFF	TRBJ1-1	NA	TRBV11-1	NA
TGCGCCAGCAGCTTGGCCTTCAGCGATGGCACAGATACGCAGTATTTT	CASSLAFSDGTDTQYF	TRBJ2-3	NA	TRBV5-1	NA
TGTGCCATCAAGGCGGGAAGCACAGATACGCAGTATTTT	CAIKAGSTDTQYF	TRBJ2-3	NA	TRBV10-3	NA
TGCGCCAGCAGCTTGTCTGGGCCGGGATCGAGTGGCTACACCTTC	CASSLSGPGSSGYTF	TRBJ1-2	NA	TRBV5-1	few
TGTGCCAGCAGCCAAATTCCCGCCCGGACTCATGGAAACACCATATATTTT	CASSQIPARTHGNTIYF	TRBJ1-3	NA	TRBV3-1/TRBV3-2	NA
TGTGCCAGCAGCCAAGATTTGAGTTACAATGAGCAGTTCTTC	CASSQDLSYNEQFF	TRBJ2-1	NA	TRBV14	NA
TGTGCCAGCAGCGCGCGACAGGGTTGGGTCAGCGGGGAGCTGTTTTTT	CASSARQGWVSGELFF	TRBJ2-2	TRBD1	TRBV7-9	NA
TGCAGCGTCGGACAGGGTGGTGAAAAACTGTTTTTT	CSVGQGGEKLFF	TRBJ1-4	TRBD1	TRBV29-1	NA
TGTGCCAGCAGTTTAGAGCAACTGGGGGAGCTGTTTTTT	CASSLEQLGELFF	TRBJ2-2	NA	TRBV12-3/TRBV12-4	NA
TGCAGTGCTAGTTCGACTAGCGGGGCCCGGGAGCTGTTTTTT	CSASSTSGARELFF	TRBJ2-2	TRBD2	TRBV20-1	NA
TGTGCCAGTAGTATAGATCGCGCGGGGCCCCAGCATTTT	CASSIDRAGPQHF	TRBJ1-5	NA	TRBV19	NA
TGTGCCAGCAGCTTGATAGCGCGCACAGATACGCAGTATTTT	CASSLIARTDTQYF	TRBJ2-3	NA	TRBV7-2	NA
TGTGCCAGCAGTTTTCTTGGGCCAGAGACCCAGTACTTC	CASSFLGPETQYF	TRBJ2-5	NA	TRBV12-3/TRBV12-4	NA
TGCGCCAGCAGCCAAGAGACAGCCAATCAGCCCCAGCATTTT	CASSQETANQPQHF	TRBJ1-5	NA	TRBV4-1	NA
TGCGCCAGCAGCTTTGACAGGAACACTGAAGCTTTCTTT	CASSFDRNTEAFF	TRBJ1-1	NA	TRBV5-1	NA
TGTGCCAGCAGGCGGACAGGGAGCTCCTACGAGCAGTACTTC	CASRRTGSSYEQYF	TRBJ2-7	TRBD1	TRBV2	NA